The 20 T cell receptor beta chains reported below all come from one sample, sequenced in a study of human T cells and chemical hapten exposure. Blood, whole and unfractionated, served as the source for total RNA extraction. From the 5' RACE reads, TCRdb called clonotypes with MiXCR, one entry per CDR3 protein. There are tens of thousands of distinct CDR3 sequences in the sample; about 7.7% occur only once, and 2% to 2.5% lies in the top ten. Source of these receptors: a male donor in good health.

This clonotype was seen ten or more times. V gene TRBV20-1 combines with J gene TRBJ1-5, with TRBD1 as a possible D gene (6 bases). Germline V CDR1 and CDR2: DFQATT, SNEGSKA (reference sequence). The CDR3 has 14 amino acids. V was trimmed by 2 bases and J by 6 bases, leaving 14 bases between them. This chain's CDR3 is CSARSLRGSQPQHF. The CDR3 coding sequence is TGCAGTGCTAGATCCCTCAGGGGTAGTCAGCCCCAGCATTTT.

The V and J genes are TRBV12-3 or TRBV12-4 and TRBJ1-3, with TRBD1 matching over 7 bases. Trimming at V came to 6 bases and at J to 2 bases, leaving 10 bases not matched to a gene. This CDR3 is built from 16 residues. This CDR3 reads CASSPWGQLAGNTIYF. The CDR3 DNA is TGTGCCAGCAGCCCGTGGGGACAGCTTGCTGGAAACACCATATATTTT.

This clonotype was detected many times. V and J are TRBV11-2 and TRBJ1-4; D is ambiguous. V was cut by 2 bases and J by 5 bases, with 12 bases left in between. This CDR3 has 15 residues. Per the germline V gene, CDR1 is SGHAT and CDR2 is FQNNGV. The CDR3 loop is CASSLPPSMNEKLFF. The CDR3 DNA reads TGTGCCAGCAGCTTACCCCCCTCTATGAATGAAAAACTGTTTTTT. The complete variable domain, with remaining parts taken from reference TRBV11-2 and TRBJ1-4, reads EAGVAQSPRYKIIEKRQSVAFWCNPISGHATLYWYQQILGQGPKLLIQFQNNGVVDDSQLPKDRFSAERLKGVDSTLKIQPAKLEDSAVYLCASSLPPSMNEKLFFGSGTQLSVL.

The CDR3 DNA reads TGCAGTGCTAGCTGGCGGGAGGGTACCTACGAGCAGTACTTC. Translating gives CSASWREGTYEQYF. The chain is built from TRBV20-1 and TRBJ2-7; 9 bases are shared with TRBD2. Germline V gives CDR1 DFQATT, CDR2 SNEGSKA (reference sequence). This CDR3 comprises 14 residues. The J segment lost 2 bases and the V segment lost 3 bases, leaving 5 bases of the junction unmatched.

The table lists this clonotype with many counts. The rearrangement uses TRBV12-5 and TRBJ1-5; D is undetermined. The CDR3 loop spans 15 amino acids. V dropped 1 base and J dropped 7 bases, with 14 bases sitting between them. Germline V gene data show CDR1 as LGHNT and CDR2 as FRNRAP. The CDR3 sequence is CASGLGTPRGQPQHF. In DNA, the CDR3 is TGTGCTAGTGGTTTGGGAACGCCCCGTGGCCAGCCCCAGCATTTT.

This clonotype showed up just a few times. The V and J genes are TRBV5-1 and TRBJ2-2, with 7 bases matching TRBD2. V trimming: 1 base; J trimming: 7 bases; junction bases outside the gene matches: 10. This CDR3 spans 16 amino acids. CDR1 and CDR2 from the germline V gene are SGHRS and YFSETQ. CDR3 DNA: TGCGCCAGCAGCTTGATGGCGGGAGAACTTGGCGGGGAGCTGTTTTTT. The encoded protein is CASSLMAGELGGELFF.

This clonotype came up many times. The chain uses TRBV4-3 and TRBJ2-3; the D gene is possibly TRBD1 (6 bases). The CDR3 is 16 residues long. V shed 0 bases and J shed 4 bases, with 14 bases lying between them. Germline-derived CDR1 and CDR2 are LGHNA and YSLEER. CDR3 nucleotide sequence: TGCGCCAGCAGCCAAGATCGGTCCAGGGGCGCAGATACGCAGTATTTT. It encodes CASSQDRSRGADTQYF.

In this sample, this clonotype turned up many times. The rearrangement joins TRBV5-1 to TRBJ1-4, with TRBD1 as a possible D gene (6 bases). The CDR3 sequence is 21 residues long. Trimming pared 0 bases from V and 0 bases from J, leaving 24 bases between. Per the germline V gene, CDR1 is SGHRS and CDR2 is YFSETQ. The CDR3: CASSLGTVTIFGLPTNEKLFF. CDR3 sequence (DNA): TGCGCCAGCAGCTTGGGGACAGTAACCATCTTCGGTTTACCAACTAATGAAAAACTGTTTTTT.

The rearrangement uses TRBV5-1 and TRBJ2-7; D possibly uses TRBD1 or TRBD2 (5 bases each). This CDR3 contains 13 residues. V gave up 4 bases and J gave up 7 bases, with 15 bases separating them. Germline lookup yields CDR1 SGHRS and CDR2 YFSETQ. CDR3 region: CASSPGTEAEQYF. CDR3 nucleotide sequence: TGCGCCAGCAGCCCCGGGACGGAGGCAGAGCAGTACTTC.

This clonotype was seen a handful of times. The chain joins TRBV27 to TRBJ1-5, with 7 nucleotides matching TRBD1. CDR1 MNHEY and CDR2 SMNVEV come from the germline V gene (reference sequence). The CDR3 covers 15 residues. With 1 base clipped from V and 5 bases from J, the junction kept 5 bases outside the gene matches. Here the CDR3 reads CASSLYRGGDQPQHF. CDR3 DNA sequence: TGTGCCAGCAGTTTATACAGGGGAGGAGATCAGCCCCAGCATTTT.

The chain combines TRBV29-1 with TRBJ2-5; D not certain. The CDR3 length is 14 residues. The V and J ends lost 5 bases and 1 base respectively, with 14 bases between them. Germline loops: CDR1 SQVTM, CDR2 ANQGSEA. The CDR3 DNA reads as TGCAGCGTTTATAGCCCTACAAGCCAAGAGACCCAGTACTTC. Translation: CSVYSPTSQETQYF. The full variable domain, its missing parts supplied by reference TRBV29-1 and TRBJ2-5, is SAVISQKPSRDICQRGTSLTIQCQVDSQVTMMFWYRQQPGQSLTLIATANQGSEATYESGFVIDKFPISRPNLTFSTLTVSNMSPEDSSIYLCSVYSPTSQETQYFGPGTRLLVL.

The chain links TRBV6-2 or TRBV6-3 to TRBJ1-1; D perhaps matches TRBD1 (5 bases). CDR1 MNHEY and CDR2 SVGEGT come from the germline V gene. V was trimmed by 4 bases and J by 0 bases, leaving 9 bases between them. CDR3 size: 14 residues. CDR3 sequence (DNA): TGTGCCAGCAGTTTTCAGGGTATGAACACTGAAGCTTTCTTT. It specifies CASSFQGMNTEAFF.

This clonotype came up many times. V gene TRBV29-1 combines with J gene TRBJ1-1; 8 nucleotides line up with TRBD1. The junction had 8 bases not matched to a gene; V was cut back by 5 bases and J by 6 bases. The germline V gene encodes CDR1 SQVTM and CDR2 ANQGSEA. The CDR3 is made up of 13 amino acids. CDR3 in DNA: TGCAGCGTTTCGCAGGGGGCGCAGGCTGAAGCTTTCTTT. It translates to CSVSQGAQAEAFF.

This clonotype was detected a few times. The chain has TRBV7-8 and TRBJ2-7; D is perhaps TRBD1 (6 bases). The CDR3 sequence is 12 residues long. V was pared by 5 bases and J by 4 bases, with 9 bases between. CDR1 and CDR2 from the germline V gene are SGHVS and FQNEAQ. CDR3 protein: CASSLGQYEQYF. CDR3 bases: TGTGCCAGCAGCCTCGGACAGTACGAGCAGTACTTC.

Turning to this clonotype: A much larger clone lies one base from this, so it may be a read error. The V gene is TRBV6-2 or TRBV6-3, the J gene TRBJ2-5, with 7 nucleotides matching TRBD2. This CDR3 is 14 amino acids long. With V trimmed by 8 bases and J by 1 base, 7 bases remained unmatched. CDR1 is MNHEY, CDR2 SVGEGT, per germline. The CDR3 sequence: CASLREVAQETQYF. The DNA of the CDR3 is TGTGCCAGCTTACGGGAGGTGGCCCAAGAGACCCAGTACTTC.

The sample holds a few counts of this clonotype. CDR3 sequence reads: CASSLRTPGIRDTQYF. Written as DNA, the CDR3 is TGTGCCAGCAGCCTTCGGACCCCCGGTATCCGGGATACGCAGTATTTT. The V call is TRBV3-1, the J call TRBJ2-3, with unresolved D. V was clipped by 4 bases and J by 6 bases, with 20 bases between them. Germline CDR1 and CDR2: LGHDT and YNNKEL (reference sequence). This CDR3 region has 16 residues.

This clonotype was counted at least ten times. The gene calls are TRBV7-8 and TRBJ2-1; a possible D gene is TRBD2 (7 bases). This CDR3 has 15 residues. From germline, CDR1 is SGHVS and CDR2 FQNEAQ. V lost 6 bases, J lost 7 bases, and 19 bases lay in between. The CDR3 DNA sequence: TGTGCCAGCAGTTTGGAGGGGGGGCGAGAGAATGAGCAGTTCTTC. This gives the protein CASSLEGGRENEQFF.

This clonotype showed up just a few times. The chain uses TRBV5-1 and TRBJ1-1; TRBD1 matches 9 bases. Germline V gives CDR1 SGHRS, CDR2 YFSETQ. V lost 4 bases to trimming and J lost 7 bases; unmatched junction nucleotides: 5. This CDR3 contains 13 residues. CDR3 DNA: TGCGCCAGCAGCCAGGACAGGGGATTTGAAGCTTTCTTT. It translates to CASSQDRGFEAFF.

This rearrangement joins TRBV9 to TRBJ2-5; TRBD2 aligns across 8 bases. The CDR3 has 16 residues. Germline CDR1 is SGDLS and CDR2 is YYNGEE. The trim removed 2 bases at V and 4 bases at J, leaving 10 bases unmatched. CDR3 loop: CASSVSPSGLVETQYF. The CDR3 DNA sequence: TGTGCCAGCAGCGTTTCGCCTAGCGGGTTAGTAGAGACCCAGTACTTC. Full variable domain (remainder filled in from reference TRBV9 and TRBJ2-5): DSGVTQTPKHLITATGQRVTLRCSPRSGDLSVYWYQQSLDQGLQFLIQYYNGEERAKGNILERFSAQQFPDLHSELNLSSLELGDSALYFCASSVSPSGLVETQYFGPGTRLLVL.

This clonotype was seen a handful of times. V usage is TRBV6-2 or TRBV6-3 and J usage is TRBJ2-2, with D uncertain. The germline gives CDR1 MNHEY, CDR2 SVGEGT. V lost 2 bases and J lost 5, with 12 bases in between. There are 15 residues in the CDR3. The CDR3 is CASSYDASGTGELFF. CDR3 coding DNA: TGTGCCAGCAGTTACGACGCCAGTGGAACCGGGGAGCTGTTTTTT.